The 17 T cell receptor beta chains in this list originate from one sample, sequenced in a study of regulatory T cells in long-lasting Graves disease. Sequencing libraries for TCR beta were prepared with iRepertoire HTBI primers and Arm-PCR of CDR3 regions. TCRdb reprocessed the multiplex PCR reads with MiXCR, giving one entry per CDR3 protein. The sample shows about 440,000 distinct CDR3 sequences, 14% to 15% of them seen only once. The time point denotes: newly diagnosed GD, antithyroid drugs for less than 3 months. Preparation of the TCR library used RNA extracted from PBMCs. A further study also used this sample, focusing on T cells in Graves' hyperthyroidism and ophthalmopathy.

The material was peripheral blood mononuclear cells (PBMCs), obtained at new diagnosis, from a patient treated with antithyroid drugs. The receptors derive from a woman in her twenties or thirties with Graves disease.

This clonotype was observed at least ten times. CDR3 DNA sequence: TGTGCCTGGAGTTTTAGCGGAACAACCGGGGAGCTGTTTTTT. It is translated as CAWSFSGTTGELFF. The chain links TRBV30 to TRBJ2-2, with TRBD2 as a possible D gene (6 bases). CDR1 and CDR2 (germline): GTSNPN, SVGIG (reference sequence). There are 14 residues in the CDR3. Trimming left V 2 bases short and J 5 bases short, with 12 bases between.

This clonotype was picked up a small number of times. The CDR3 is CASSVKSGTGGAQETQYF. In nucleotides, the CDR3 is TGTGCCAGCAGCGTAAAGTCGGGGACAGGGGGCGCGCAAGAGACCCAGTACTTC. J is TRBJ2-5 and V is TRBV9, with 12 bases lining up with TRBD1. The CDR3 covers 18 residues. Germline-derived CDR1 and CDR2 are SGDLS and YYNGEE. J was trimmed by 2 bases and V by 1 base; bases with no gene match: 9.

This clonotype was detected only once. A much larger clone differs from this one at a single base, so this may be a read error. Because the CDR3 is missing its conserved closing phenylalanine or tryptophan, this is likely a read error. The V and J genes are TRBV6-2 or TRBV6-3 and TRBJ1-5; TRBD1 might be the D (5 bases). Trimming took off 5 bases at V and 4 bases at J, with 15 bases between the two ends. Germline V lookup: CDR1 MNHEY, CDR2 SVGEGT. This CDR3 has 15 amino acids. The CDR3 region has the DNA TGTGCCAGCAGTAACGGGACCGAGGAGAATCAGCCCCAGCATCTT. It specifies CASSNGTEENQPQHL.

This clonotype came up many times. The chain uses TRBV11-2 and TRBJ1-5; a weak D match, TRBD1 (5 bases). Germline V gives CDR1 SGHAT, CDR2 FQNNGV. V was trimmed by 4 bases and J by 4 bases, leaving 8 bases between them. CDR3 length: 13 residues. DNA of the CDR3: TGTGCCAGCAGCTCCGGGACGAATCAGCCCCAGCATTTT. Protein: CASSSGTNQPQHF. Based on the CDR3 plus reference TRBV11-2 and TRBJ1-5, the full variable domain is EAGVAQSPRYKIIEKRQSVAFWCNPISGHATLYWYQQILGQGPKLLIQFQNNGVVDDSQLPKDRFSAERLKGVDSTLKIQPAKLEDSAVYLCASSSGTNQPQHFGDGTRLSIL.

At least ten counts were recorded for this clonotype. The J gene is TRBJ2-1, the V gene TRBV5-4, with 10 bases lining up with TRBD1. J gave up 6 bases and V 4 bases, and 7 bases lay outside the gene matches. The CDR3 covers 15 residues. Looked up from germline, CDR1 is SGHNT and CDR2 is YYREEE (reference sequence). The CDR3 DNA is TGTGCCAGCAGCCGACAGGGGGCGATAGGCAATGAGCAGTTCTTC. It encodes CASSRQGAIGNEQFF.

This clonotype was seen only a few times. V and J are TRBV29-1 and TRBJ2-3, with D uncertain. Germline CDR1 SQVTM, CDR2 ANQGSEA. Between the trimmed V and J ends, which lost 3 bases and 3 bases, there was a span of 4 bases. The CDR3 covers 11 residues. CDR3: CSVEDTDTQYF. In nucleotides, the CDR3 is TGCAGCGTTGAGGATACAGATACGCAGTATTTT.

This clonotype was detected many times. The chain uses TRBV11-2 and TRBJ2-5; no definite D call. Trimming left V 1 base short and J 7 bases short, with 10 bases between. CDR3 length: 13 amino acids. The V gene's germline CDR1 is SGHAT and CDR2 FQNNGV. The DNA of the CDR3 is TGTGCCAGCAGCTTAGGAATAGTTGGGACCCAGTACTTC. Encoded protein: CASSLGIVGTQYF.

Ten or more counts support this clonotype. This rearrangement joins TRBV5-1 to TRBJ2-3, with 8 bases matching TRBD1. Germline values: CDR1 SGHRS, CDR2 YFSETQ. The CDR3 is made up of 16 amino acids. V trimming: 4 bases; J trimming: 2 bases; junction bases outside the gene matches: 9. The CDR3 region is CASSRQGRPHTDTQYF. For the CDR3, the DNA is TGCGCCAGCAGCCGACAGGGGAGGCCCCACACAGATACGCAGTATTTT.

This clonotype has only a few counts. The chain is built from TRBV11-2 and TRBJ1-2; the D is unclear. Germline assignment: CDR1 SGHAT and CDR2 FQNNGV. V lost 5 bases, J lost 2 bases, and 9 bases lay in between. The CDR3 is 13 amino acids. The CDR3: CASSPVLNYGYTF. DNA for the CDR3: TGTGCCAGCAGCCCTGTATTAAACTATGGCTACACCTTC. The full variable domain, completed using reference TRBV11-2 and TRBJ1-2, is EAGVAQSPRYKIIEKRQSVAFWCNPISGHATLYWYQQILGQGPKLLIQFQNNGVVDDSQLPKDRFSAERLKGVDSTLKIQPAKLEDSAVYLCASSPVLNYGYTFGSGTRLTVV.

The gene calls are TRBV3-1 and TRBJ2-7; weak D call: TRBD2 (5 bases). CDR1 is LGHDT and CDR2 is YNNKEL in the germline V gene (reference sequence). The CDR3 totals 14 residues. V shed 5 bases and J shed 1 base, with 12 bases lying between them. CDR3 bases: TGTGCCAGCAGCTGGGCGGGTGGGTCCTACGAGCAGTACTTC. Its translation: CASSWAGGSYEQYF.

This clonotype was detected ten times or more. At one boundary the junction diverges from the germline segment, which might be a read error. This rearrangement joins TRBV5-1 to TRBJ1-1; D not resolved. Germline V gene sequence: CDR1 SGHRS, CDR2 YFSETQ. CDR3 length equals 14 residues. This CDR3 is CASSLGTENTEAFF. The CDR3 DNA reads TGTGCCAGCAGCTTGGGTACGGAAAACACTGAAGCTTTCTTT.

In its sample, this clonotype was seen many times. The J gene is TRBJ1-5, the V gene TRBV12-3 or TRBV12-4; D gene uncertain. Trimming took 3 bases from V and 0 from J, leaving 15 bases between them. CDR3 length: 17 residues. The CDR3 is CASSFEGGISSNQPQHF. The CDR3 DNA sequence: TGTGCCAGCAGTTTTGAGGGTGGGATAAGTAGCAATCAGCCCCAGCATTTT.

This clonotype was detected ten times or more. This chain links TRBV2 with TRBJ2-5; D gene ambiguous. Looked up from germline, CDR1 is SNHLY and CDR2 is FYNNEI. The V gene lost 4 bases and the J gene lost 5 bases, with 5 bases spanning the gap. The CDR3 totals 11 residues. The CDR3 DNA sequence: TGTGCCAGCAGTGCCTGGGAGACCCAGTACTTC. Translating gives CASSAWETQYF. The complete variable domain, with remaining parts taken from reference TRBV2 and TRBJ2-5, reads EPEVTQTPSHQVTQMGQEVILRCVPISNHLYFYWYRQILGQKVEFLVSFYNNEISEKSEIFDDQFSVERPDGSNFTLKIRSTKLEDSAMYFCASSAWETQYFGPGTRLLVL.

At least ten counts were recorded for this clonotype. J is TRBJ1-2 and V is TRBV6-5, with D possibly matching TRBD1 (5 bases). Germline CDR1 reads MNHEY; CDR2 reads SVGAGI. The CDR3 loop spans 13 amino acids. V lost 4 bases, J lost 7 bases, and 13 bases lay in between. The CDR3 nucleotides read TGTGCCAGCAGTTTTTGGGACCTAGGTGGCTACACCTTC. As protein: CASSFWDLGGYTF.

About this clonotype itself: Since a much larger clone is just one base distant, this may be a read error. The J gene is TRBJ2-5, the V gene TRBV6-2 or TRBV6-3; TRBD2 agrees at 10 bases. J lost 11 bases, V lost 0 bases, and 9 bases had no gene match. The V gene's germline CDR1 is MNHEY and CDR2 SVGEGT. The CDR3 runs 15 residues. The CDR3 spells CASSYSPSGSDEQYF. CDR3 nucleotide sequence: TGTGCCAGCAGTTACTCGCCTAGCGGGAGTGATGAGCAGTACTTC.

The V call is TRBV19, the J call TRBJ2-2; perhaps TRBD2 as D (5 bases). Germline V gene sequence: CDR1 LNHDA, CDR2 SQIVND (reference sequence). The length of the CDR3 is 14 residues. V lost 11 bases and J lost 7, with 20 bases in between. This CDR3 reads CAANSGMVNGELFF. The CDR3, as DNA: TGTGCCGCAAACTCCGGGATGGTAAACGGGGAGCTGTTTTTT. The full variable domain, rest sourced from reference TRBV19 and TRBJ2-2, is DGGITQSPKYLFRKEGQNVTLSCEQNLNHDAMYWYRQDPGQGLRLIYYSQIVNDFQKGDIAEGYSVSREKKESFPLTVTSAQKNPTAFYLCAANSGMVNGELFFGEGSRLTVL.

Many counts were recorded for this clonotype. The gene calls are TRBV7-8 and TRBJ2-7; D gene ambiguous. This CDR3 contains 15 residues. CDR1 and CDR2 (germline): SGHVS, FQNEAQ. V was clipped by 1 base and J by 7 bases, with 17 bases between them. CDR3 in DNA: TGTGCCAGCAGCTTAGTTCGGTCGGGCCTCTGGGAGCAGTACTTC. Its translation is CASSLVRSGLWEQYF.